This TCR beta chain originates from a study of blood T cell repertoires in COVID-19. Across the study: Sites across the United States, Italy and Spain contributed samples from acute and convalescent COVID-19. Nucleic acid was either cDNA or gDNA, and it came from T cells, B-cell-depleted T cells, or PBMCs.

Under the authors' procedure: Amplification of reference gene primers was used by the study to estimate nucleated cell counts. Method: immunoSEQ multiplex PCR; TCRdb's copy keeps in-frame clones and lacks some. V, J and clone size reflect that table, while D and trimming were determined from the DNA. The sample gives more than 200,000 clones, 65% to 85% of which show up once; around 25% is in the top ten. The germline V gene encodes CDR1 SGHRS and CDR2 YFSETQ. V shed 3 bases, J shed 6 bases, and the junction held 8 bases outside the gene matches. The CDR3 has 14 amino acids. V gene TRBV5-1 combines with J gene TRBJ2-7; 8 positions match TRBD2. Sequenced input: peripheral blood. The origin of this receptor is a man aged 40-49 years with acute or convalescent COVID-19. Here the CDR3 reads CASSWGPGRGEQYF. CDR3 bases: TGCGCCAGCAGCTGGGGACCCGGGAGGGGCGAGCAGTACTTC.